This T cell receptor beta chain was identified in a study of T cells after yellow fever vaccination. General study findings and limits: Subsequent to the booster, the majority of primary-vaccination clones reappeared (around 96% CD4, around 90% CD8). Overlap between CD4 and CD8 compartments was detected for a small share of clonotypes.

The CDR3 consists of 11 residues. The ends were cut back, 1 base at V and 3 bases at J, with 1 base in the middle. The V gene's germline CDR1 is WSHSY and CDR2 SAAADI. TCRdb re-derived calls from the 5' RACE reads in MiXCR, one entry per CDR3 protein. The table shows under 350,000 distinct CDR3 sequences, with over 4% occurring only once. This clonotype was found many times. Its cognate antigen is unknown. The gene calls are TRBV10-2 and TRBJ2-7, with D uncertain. The TCR sequence derives from a man between 18 and 29 years old who received the YFV17D yellow fever vaccine. Specimen: PBMCs, collected 5 days after the yellow fever booster vaccination. DNA for the CDR3: TGCGCCAGCAGTGAGTTCTACGAGCAGTACTTC. Its translation is CASSEFYEQYF.